This TCR beta chain was found in a study of shared clonotypes between healthy human individuals (dated by TCRdb to the early 2020s). Context from the whole study: The cohort comprised a couple of women and a few men aged 18 to 49 years. Each donor's leukapheresis produced roughly between roughly 0.94 and 9.5 billion PBMCs. To estimate repertoire size and how much clonotypes are shared between individuals, the study performed deep sequencing of blood TCR repertoires from a few healthy adults. To increase sequencing depth and limit assay-specific biases, different laboratories used diverse techniques to prepare libraries and sequence TCR repertoires. For each donor, CD4 naive and CD4 memory were each given three plates, CD8 naive was given two plates, and CD8 memory was given one plate. Broader findings and caveats from the paper: The small number of donors limited the genetic and exposure-history diversity represented. Pairwise subsampling led to the expectation that sequencing depth would affect the degree of clonotype sharing among donors. Sampling was limited to blood, and TCR repertoires in tissue likely differ from TCR repertoires in blood. Naive subsets generally had larger estimated clonotype richness than memory subsets. Incomplete sequencing was indicated by rarefaction of sorted-subset datasets, despite the large sequencing depth. Clonotypes shared by all four sorted-subset donors showed higher generation probabilities than non-shared clonotypes. Approximately 5% of naive CD4, 3.5% of naive CD8, 2% to 2.5% of memory CD4, and about 0.4% of memory CD8 clonotypes were shared across several donors.

The junction shows trimming of 8 bases on V and 8 bases on J, and the gene matches do not reach 6 bases of it. There are 13 amino acids in the CDR3, from cysteine to phenylalanine inclusive. Only CDR3 DNA remains: 39 bases, in frame from the first base. The germline V gene supplies CDR1 MDHEN and CDR2 SYDVKM. A note on this clone: Its antigen remains unidentified. No base qualities exist here, and no much larger clone lies one base off it.

CD8 naive samples were CD45RO-negative cells positively selected for CCR7, giving a CD45RA+CCR7+ population that excluded TemRA cells. Healthy HIV-negative adults with no recently reported acute infections or vaccinations were included as donors. Every donor was a Caucasian adult living in Nashville, Tennessee, USA. Blood was collected by leukapheresis, and PBMCs were isolated by Ficoll-Histopaque density gradient centrifugation and then cryopreserved in liquid nitrogen vapor phase. Purity and quantity of every magnetically sorted T cell population were checked by analytical flow cytometry. Genomic DNA was isolated from each sorted fraction and quantified by UV absorbance on a Nanodrop 2000c. Using the deep immunoSEQ assay, TCR CDR3 regions were amplified from genomic DNA by multiplex PCR. For each cell subset, the extracted genomic DNA was distributed evenly across all wells of several immunoSEQ 96-well plates, and each plate served as one replicate. Each replicate PCR for sorted subsets received roughly 0.2 ug genomic DNA, equal to tens of thousands of T cell genomes. The purified libraries were quantified using a Qubit 3.0 fluorometer, sized with a Bioanalyzer 2100, and then quantified again using the KAPA Library Quantification kit. Every immunoSEQ 96-well plate was sequenced on a separate single-read 150-cycle Illumina NextSeq 550 flow cell. From the authors' description of their analysis: The immunoSEQ output contained only junctional sequences without quality scores, so filtering could not match that applied to full-length reads. Sequences were annotated with PyIR, a Python wrapper for IgBLAST v1.9, using IMGT germline references to assign V/J genes and CDR3. Reads with weak V/J assignments (E-value above 1e-6), missing CDR3, stop codons, out-of-frame junctions, or ambiguous translated residues were removed. V3J clonotypes were defined as sequences sharing an identical inferred V gene, J gene, and CDR3 amino acid sequence. Percentage overlap between repertoires was computed as shared unique clonotypes divided by the size of the smaller repertoire. RTK rarefaction, the Chao1 estimator, and Recon v2.1 estimates of unobserved clonotypes were used to assess repertoire richness. OLGA was used to compute generation probabilities for all TCRbeta clonotypes that the gDNA method yielded from a few donors. TCRdb's version of the immuneACCESS table is confined to in-frame rearrangements and falls short of the full clone set. An unresolved V gene accounts for under half of the shortfall where checked; the remainder is of unknown origin. V, J and clone size derive from that table, while D and trimming were established from the DNA sequence. The sample table contains about 820,000 clones; only one count was recorded for nearly 95% of them. Of the sample, about 25% is held by the ten largest clones.

This TCR derives from a man aged 25 to 40 in good health. Sample: naive CD8+ T cells sorted from blood. According to the study, the label for this sample's cell subset or site signals: CD45RA+CCR7+. The rearranged segments are TRBV28 and TRBJ2-1; TRBD2 lines up with 10 middle nucleotides. The sequence in DNA is TGTGCCAGCCGTGTAGCGGGAGGATATGAGCAGTTCTTC. This is translated as CASRVAGGYEQFF.